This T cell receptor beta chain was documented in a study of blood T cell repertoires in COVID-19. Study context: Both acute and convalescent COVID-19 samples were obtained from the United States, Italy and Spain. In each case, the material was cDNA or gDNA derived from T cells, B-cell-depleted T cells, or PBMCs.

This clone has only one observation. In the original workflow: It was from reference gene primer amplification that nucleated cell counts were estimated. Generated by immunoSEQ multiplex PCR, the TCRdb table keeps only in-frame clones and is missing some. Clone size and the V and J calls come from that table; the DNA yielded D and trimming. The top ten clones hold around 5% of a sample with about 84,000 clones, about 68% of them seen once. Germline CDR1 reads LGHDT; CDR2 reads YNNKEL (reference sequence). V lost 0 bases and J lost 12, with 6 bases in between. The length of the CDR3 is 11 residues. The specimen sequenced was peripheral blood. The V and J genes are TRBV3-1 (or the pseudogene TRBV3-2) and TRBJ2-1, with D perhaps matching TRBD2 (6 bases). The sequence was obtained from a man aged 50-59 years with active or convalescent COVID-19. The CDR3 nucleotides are TGTGCCAGCAGCCAAGACGGGGGGCAGTTCTTC. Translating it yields CASSQDGGQFF.